A single sample is the source of the 22 T cell receptor beta chains below, sequenced in a study of OX40 agonist ivuxolimab in advanced cancers. Clones were read by immunoSEQ multiplex PCR, and TCRdb kept only the in-frame ones, dropping some. The sample has about 44,000 clones, more than 70% seen once. The sequencing here drew on CD4+ or CD8+ T cells sorted from blood, taken in a trial of the OX40 agonist ivuxolimab. The origin of the receptors is an adult with an advanced solid tumor such as melanoma, head and neck, liver or kidney cancer.

This clone was counted only a few times. The V gene is TRBV9, the J gene TRBJ2-5, with 11 bases that match TRBD2. CDR1 and CDR2 (germline): SGDLS, YYNGEE. V shed 2 bases, J shed 5 bases, and the junction held 8 bases outside the gene matches. The CDR3 runs to 16 residues. In nucleotides, the CDR3 is TGTGCCAGCAGCGTCGGACAACTAGCGGGAGTGGAGACCCAGTACTTC. Residues: CASSVGQLAGVETQYF. Combining the CDR3 with reference TRBV9 and TRBJ2-5 gives the whole variable domain DSGVTQTPKHLITATGQRVTLRCSPRSGDLSVYWYQQSLDQGLQFLIQYYNGEERAKGNILERFSAQQFPDLHSELNLSSLELGDSALYFCASSVGQLAGVETQYFGPGTRLLVL.

The chain employs TRBV6-6 and TRBJ1-1; 9 bases align to TRBD1. CDR3 length equals 15 residues. V lost 2 bases, J lost 5 bases, and 6 bases stayed unmatched. CDR1 is MNHNY, CDR2 SVGAGI, per germline (reference sequence). Written as DNA, the CDR3 is TGTGCCAGCAGTTACAGACAGGGGGTGCCGACTGAAGCTTTCTTT. As protein: CASSYRQGVPTEAFF.

This clone ranks as medium-sized (0.01 to 0.1%). The chain uses TRBV5-1 and TRBJ2-2; 8 bases are shared with TRBD1. The CDR3 extends over 14 amino acids. With 6 bases clipped from V and 4 bases from J, the junction kept 5 bases outside the gene matches. Germline V gene data show CDR1 as SGHRS and CDR2 as YFSETQ. As DNA, the CDR3 is TGCGCCAGCACCAGGACAGGGCCCACCGGGGAGCTGTTTTTT. It specifies CASTRTGPTGELFF.

V and J are TRBV11-3 and TRBJ2-7; 11 bases match TRBD2. The CDR3 spans 14 residues. CDR1 SGHNT and CDR2 YENEEA come from the germline V gene. V gave up 6 bases and J gave up 6 bases; unmatched junction bases: 7. CDR3 amino acids: CASRQTSGTSEQYF. DNA for the CDR3: TGTGCCAGCAGGCAGACTAGCGGGACGTCCGAGCAGTACTTC.

V and J are TRBV6-1 and TRBJ1-4, with D unclear. Per germline, CDR1 MNHNS and CDR2 SASEGT. This CDR3 is built from 15 residues. V was cut by 5 bases and J by 0 bases, with 10 bases left in between. In DNA form, the CDR3 reads TGTGCCAGCAGTCCTGTGTTACCAACTAATGAAAAACTGTTTTTT. Translation gives CASSPVLPTNEKLFF.

The chain recombines TRBV7-9 with TRBJ1-1; weak D call: TRBD1 (5 bases). CDR1 is SEHNR, CDR2 FQNEAQ, per germline (reference sequence). Trimming pared 4 bases from V and 4 bases from J, leaving 10 bases between. CDR3 length equals 13 residues. This CDR3 reads CASSSLGGTEAFF. The CDR3 nucleotides are TGTGCCAGCAGCTCGCTGGGGGGCACTGAAGCTTTCTTT.

This chain uses TRBV7-3 with TRBJ1-3; D uncertain. CDR3 length equals 15 residues. V was shortened by 6 bases and J by 4 bases, with 16 bases between the two germline ends. CDR1 is SGHTA, CDR2 FQGTGA, per germline. DNA of the CDR3: TGTGCCAGCAGTCGAACGGGGATAGTCGGAAACACCATATATTTT. The encoded protein is CASSRTGIVGNTIYF.

The V and J genes are TRBV5-6 and TRBJ1-2, with a tentative D call TRBD1 (6 bases). CDR1 and CDR2 from the germline V gene are SGHDT and YYEEEE. Trimming left V 4 bases short and J 7 bases short, with 20 bases between. This CDR3 is 15 amino acids long. The CDR3: CASSPVVGRGGGYTF. In DNA form, the CDR3 reads TGTGCCAGCAGCCCGGTCGTCGGCAGGGGTGGTGGCTACACCTTC.

The V gene is TRBV5-6, the J gene TRBJ1-1; D uncertain. V lost 1 base to trimming and J lost 5 bases, with 12 bases between them. The CDR3 is 14 residues long. Germline V gene sequence: CDR1 SGHDT, CDR2 YYEEEE. CDR3 protein: CASSLPGRRTEAFF. DNA for the CDR3: TGTGCCAGCAGCTTGCCTGGGAGGAGGACTGAAGCTTTCTTT.

This sequence joins TRBV18 and TRBJ2-1, with TRBD2 matching 11 bases. The germline V gene encodes CDR1 KGHSH and CDR2 LQKENI. The CDR3 length is 19 residues. V lost 3 bases, J lost 4 bases, and 14 bases stayed unmatched. CDR3: CASSPPRVTSGIGYNEQFF. As DNA, the CDR3 is TGTGCCAGCTCACCGCCCAGGGTGACTAGCGGGATTGGGTACAATGAGCAGTTCTTC.

This clone was seen only a few times. CDR3: CASSSPRQGLYEQYF. The DNA for the CDR3 is TGTGCCAGCAGTTCGCCTAGACAGGGCCTCTACGAGCAGTACTTC. This chain joins TRBV28 and TRBJ2-7, with 7 bases identical to TRBD1. After removal of 4 bases from V and 3 bases from J, the junction contained 9 bases not matched to a gene. The germline V gene encodes CDR1 MDHEN and CDR2 SYDVKM. This CDR3 has 15 residues.

The chain recombines TRBV6-1 with TRBJ1-5; 7 bases align to TRBD1. The CDR3 is made up of 18 amino acids. J lost 2 bases, V lost 3 bases, and 13 bases had no gene match. The V gene's germline CDR1 is MNHNS and CDR2 SASEGT. CDR3 in DNA: TGTGCCAGCAGTGATCGAGGGGGCGTTCAATTAGGCAATCAGCCCCAGCATTTT. This encodes CASSDRGGVQLGNQPQHF.

The chain has TRBV7-9 and TRBJ2-3, with a tentative D call TRBD1 (6 bases). The CDR3 has 14 residues. The V end was cut by 3 bases, the J end by 2 bases, with 9 bases between. Germline V lookup: CDR1 SEHNR, CDR2 FQNEAQ (reference sequence). CDR3 nucleotides: TGTGCCAGCAGCTTCCGGGACAACACAGATACGCAGTATTTT. This codes for CASSFRDNTDTQYF.

This clone was seen a few times. The chain is built from TRBV7-2 and TRBJ1-4; D possibly corresponds to TRBD1 (5 bases). Trimming took off 1 base at V and 3 bases at J, with 12 bases between the two ends. The germline V gene encodes CDR1 SGHTA and CDR2 FQGNSA. CDR3 length: 16 amino acids. Here the CDR3 DNA reads TGTGCCAGCAGCTTAGACCGGGGGAGGTCTAATGAAAAACTGTTTTTT. This sequence encodes CASSLDRGRSNEKLFF.

This clone was detected once. This chain connects TRBV7-3 to TRBJ2-3; TRBD2 agrees at 9 bases. This CDR3 contains 15 residues. Germline trimming cut 2 bases from V and 5 bases from J; bases unmatched to any gene: 5. Germline V gene sequence: CDR1 SGHTA, CDR2 FQGTGA. The CDR3 DNA reads TGTGCCAGCAGCTTAGTCGCGGGAGGGTTAGATACGCAGTATTTT. Its protein is CASSLVAGGLDTQYF.

The chain carries TRBV6-5 and TRBJ1-1; a weak D match, TRBD1 (5 bases). The germline V gene encodes CDR1 MNHEY and CDR2 SVGAGI. The CDR3 spans 15 residues. Trimming took off 2 bases at V and 1 base at J, with 11 bases between the two ends. The CDR3 bases are TGTGCCAGCAGTTACGGGGGGGGTTGGAACACTGAAGCTTTCTTT. This codes for CASSYGGGWNTEAFF.

The V call is TRBV7-3, the J call TRBJ2-5; D tentatively reads TRBD1 or TRBD2 (6 bases each). CDR1 SGHTA and CDR2 FQGTGA come from the germline V gene. The germline V and J ends were trimmed by 1 base and 4 bases, with 13 bases remaining between them. This CDR3 is built from 15 residues. CDR3 region: CASSLNKGGGETQYF. CDR3 nucleotide sequence: TGTGCCAGCAGCTTAAATAAGGGGGGCGGAGAGACCCAGTACTTC.

The V call is TRBV7-8, the J call TRBJ2-1; TRBD2 is a possible D gene (5 bases). The V end lost 6 bases, the J end lost 7 bases, and 10 bases lay between the germline ends. Germline-derived CDR1 and CDR2 are SGHVS and FQNEAQ. This CDR3 spans 12 amino acids. The CDR3 loop is CASRGSRNEQFF. DNA of the CDR3: TGTGCCAGCAGGGGGAGTAGAAATGAGCAGTTCTTC.

The chain joins TRBV30 to TRBJ2-1, with 10 bases aligning to TRBD2. The CDR3 contains 14 residues. Germline CDR1 reads GTSNPN; CDR2 reads SVGIG (reference sequence). V lost 1 base, J lost 7 bases, and 4 bases stayed unmatched. The CDR3, as DNA: TGTGCCTGGAGTGGAAAGCGGGGGGGGAATGAGCAGTTCTTC. Residues: CAWSGKRGGNEQFF. Looking up the rest from reference TRBV30 and TRBJ2-1 gives the full variable domain: SQTIHQWPATLVQPVGSPLSLECTVEGTSNPNLYWYRQAAGRGLQLLFYSVGIGQISSEVPQNLSASRPQDRQFILSSKKLLLSDSGFYLCAWSGKRGGNEQFFGPGTRLTVL.

The table lists this clone with a few counts. The chain couples TRBV21-1 to TRBJ2-7; the D call in the table, TRBD1, was not verified against the DNA. TRBV21-1 is a recognized pseudogene. This CDR3 spans 17 amino acids. CDR3 sequence: CASSKGAQSGTLYEQYF. For the CDR3, the DNA is TGTGCCAGCAGCAAAGGAGCGCAGTCCGGGACACTCTACGAGCAGTACTTC.

The V gene is TRBV11-1, the J gene TRBJ2-7, with TRBD2 matching over 10 bases. The CDR3 runs 16 residues. Per germline, CDR1 SGHAT and CDR2 FQDESV (reference sequence). J gave up 2 bases and V 4 bases, and 8 bases lay outside the gene matches. CDR3 coding DNA: TGTGCCAGCAGCTCCCGGAATAGCGGGAGGCCCTACGAGCAGTACTTC. This encodes CASSSRNSGRPYEQYF.

J is TRBJ2-7 and V is TRBV6-5, with D unresolved. Germline CDR1 and CDR2: MNHEY and SVGAGI. The CDR3 covers 13 residues. The ends were cut back, 7 bases at V and 3 bases at J, with 13 bases in the middle. The CDR3 sequence is CASTSQLGYEQYF. DNA of the CDR3: TGTGCCAGCACCTCCCAGTTGGGCTACGAGCAGTACTTC.